This TCR beta chain stems from a study of blood T cells in healthy people across ages. Trimming cost V 6 bases and J 9 bases, with 18 bases left between them. The CDR3 extends over 14 amino acids. Germline lookup yields CDR1 ENHRY and CDR2 SYGVKD. This clonotype was seen only a few times. Collection of 9 to 10 milliliters of peripheral blood was performed for each donor. Through a sample-barcoded 5' primer and a J-beta primer mix, a second PCR was run for about 6 to 11 cycles. TCRdb itself ran the 5' RACE reads through MiXCR, one entry per CDR3 protein. This repertoire shows 1.5 million to 2 million distinct CDR3 sequences, roughly 30% found once; its top ten account for approximately 10%.

The chain combines TRBV10-3 with TRBJ1-5; D is unclear. Sequenced input: blood. This clonotype was obtained from a woman aged 25 to 39 in good health. CDR3 DNA: TGTGCCATCAGCGTTGACGACGGCCCCGGGCCCCAGCATTTT. It specifies CAISVDDGPGPQHF.